The clone carrying this T cell receptor beta chain was observed a handful of times. Making use of molecular barcodes, quantitative 5'-RACE generated TCR beta libraries. TCRdb passed the 5' RACE reads through MiXCR, listing each CDR3 protein once. The sample lists approximately 130,000 distinct CDR3 sequences, about an eighth occurring once. This sample is drawn from a study of CD8 T cells in ankylosing spondylitis. The CDR3 extends over 12 amino acids. Germline CDR1 MNHEY, CDR2 SVGAGI. The V and J ends lost 11 bases and 1 base, in that order; junction bases with no gene match: 3. The chain recombines TRBV6-5 with TRBJ1-1, with 8 bases fitting TRBD1. The clonotype comes from a female donor with ankylosing spondylitis or in good health (not recorded which). The sequenced sample was blood, either unsorted or a sorted T cell fraction (not recorded which). Written as DNA, the CDR3 is TGTGCCGTTACAGGGGGGAACACTGAAGCTTTCTTT. Translating gives CAVTGGNTEAFF.